This T cell receptor beta chain was captured by sequencing in a study of patients and donors after allogeneic stem cell transplantation. CDR1 and CDR2 (germline): LGHDT, YNNKEL (reference sequence). CDR3 length: 15 residues. V was clipped by 4 bases and J by 0 bases, with 10 bases between them. This clonotype was found a few times. One entry per CDR3 protein results from TCRdb running MiXCR on the RT-PCR reads. The sample has over 400,000 distinct CDR3 sequences; approximately 16% are singletons. Sequenced: blood, either unsorted or a sorted T cell fraction (not recorded which). The chain uses TRBV3-1 and TRBJ1-5; maybe TRBD1 (6 bases). This clonotype was sampled from a human donor who was either an allogeneic HSCT recipient or a stem cell or donor lymphocyte infusion donor (not recorded which). It is not recorded whose cells these are; they may come from a transplant donor. CDR3 region: CASSPGTHSNQPQHF. For the CDR3, the DNA is TGTGCCAGCAGCCCCGGGACACATAGCAATCAGCCCCAGCATTTT.